This T cell receptor beta chain was observed in a study of CD8 T cells in Susac syndrome. An input of roughly 0.45 to 1 ug of RNA was subjected to reverse transcription using random hexamers. Amplification of TCR beta CDR3 across 54 Vbeta and 13 Jbeta was performed with immunoSEQ multiplex PCR. TCRdb called the immunoSEQ multiplex PCR reads again in MiXCR, with one record for every CDR3 protein. The sample yields approximately 180,000 distinct CDR3 sequences, nearly 97% seen once. TEMRA cells underwent FACS enrichment and CD8+ and CD4+ T cells underwent negative isolation. The V gene's germline CDR1 is KGHDR and CDR2 SFDVKD. J gave up 3 bases and V 4 bases, and 6 bases lay outside the gene matches. The CDR3 length is 18 residues.

The J gene is TRBJ2-1, the V gene TRBV24-1; 15 positions agree with TRBD2. This sequence was found in a human donor with multiple sclerosis. The sample taken for sequencing was CD4+ T cells from PBMCs. The CDR3 nucleotides are TGTGCCACCAGTGACGCCGGACTAGCGGGGGGGGGCTACAATGAGCAGTTCTTC. Translating it yields CATSDAGLAGGGYNEQFF.